This T cell receptor (beta chain) was documented in a study of T cells after yellow fever vaccination. The study, taken as a whole, reports: Bulk-population clonotypes that are abundant could appear as contaminants in FACS-sorted repertoires. Reappearance after the booster was seen for most primary-vaccination clones, at 95% to 97% CD4 and around 88% CD8.

From the 5' RACE reads, TCRdb called clonotypes with MiXCR, one entry per CDR3 protein. This table has fewer than 650,000 distinct CDR3 sequences, less than 25% appearing once. About this clonotype itself: Its antigen is unknown.

The specimen comprised PBMCs, sampled 21 days after the first yellow fever vaccination. This receptor was taken from a man between 18 and 35 years old who received the YFV17D yellow fever vaccine.

The CDR3 DNA reads TGTGCCAGCAGCTTTCTAGCGGGGGGGTCCACCGGGGAGCTGTTTTTT. Protein product: CASSFLAGGSTGELFF. The rearrangement links TRBV7-2 to TRBJ2-2; 12 bases agree with TRBD2. CDR1 and CDR2 from the germline V gene are SGHTA and FQGNSA. The J segment lost 4 bases and the V segment lost 3 bases, leaving 3 bases of the junction unmatched. The CDR3 covers 16 residues.